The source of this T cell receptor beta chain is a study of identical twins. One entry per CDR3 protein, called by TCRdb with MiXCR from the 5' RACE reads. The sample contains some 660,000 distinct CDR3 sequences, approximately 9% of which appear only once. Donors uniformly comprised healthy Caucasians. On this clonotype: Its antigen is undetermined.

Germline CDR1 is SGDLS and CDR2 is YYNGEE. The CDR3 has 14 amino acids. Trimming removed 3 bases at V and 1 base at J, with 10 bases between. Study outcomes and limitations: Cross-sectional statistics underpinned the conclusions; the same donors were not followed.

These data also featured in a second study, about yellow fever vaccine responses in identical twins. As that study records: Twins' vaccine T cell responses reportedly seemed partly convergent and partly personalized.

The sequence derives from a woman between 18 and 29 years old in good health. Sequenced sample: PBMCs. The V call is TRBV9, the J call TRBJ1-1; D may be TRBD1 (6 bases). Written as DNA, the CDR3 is TGTGCCAGCAGCGATGCGACAGGGAACACTGAAGCTTTCTTT. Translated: CASSDATGNTEAFF. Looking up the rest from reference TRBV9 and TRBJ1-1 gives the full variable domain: DSGVTQTPKHLITATGQRVTLRCSPRSGDLSVYWYQQSLDQGLQFLIQYYNGEERAKGNILERFSAQQFPDLHSELNLSSLELGDSALYFCASSDATGNTEAFFGQGTRLTVV.